This TCR beta chain was identified in a study of CD8+CD57+ T cells in acquired aplastic anemia. Study background: Sorted cells (CD4+ and CD8+) yielded DNA amounts that averaged about 3.1 ug. CD4+ cell libraries from healthy donors averaged roughly 10 million reads.

Germline CDR1 and CDR2: LNHNV and YYDKDF (reference sequence). The trim removed 0 bases at V and 2 bases at J, leaving 6 bases unmatched. The CDR3 length is 16 residues. With regard to this clonotype: Its antigen is as yet unknown.

The use of genomic DNA as template underpinned the TCR beta VDJ and CDR3 profiling. TCRdb re-called the reads through MiXCR, storing one row per CDR3 protein. The sample yields 150,000 to 200,000 distinct CDR3 sequences, 60% to 70% seen once. Study results and caveats: Comparison of patients with controls identified almost 30 shared CD8+ CDR3 sequences. CD8+ Simpson's diversity in patients was not significantly different from that in controls.

J is TRBJ2-7 and V is TRBV15; 8 bases align to TRBD2. This sequence originates from a human donor in good health. The sample taken for sequencing was sorted CD4+, CD8+, or CD8+CD57+ T cells (not recorded which) from PBMCs. CDR3 protein: CATSRERAGGTYEQYF. As DNA, the CDR3 is TGTGCCACCAGCAGAGAACGGGCGGGGGGAACCTACGAGCAGTACTTC.